These 8 T cell receptor beta chains came from one sample sequenced in a study of T cell repertoires in cytomegalovirus infection. A single record per CDR3 protein comes from TCRdb applying MiXCR to the reads. Of approximately 280,000 distinct CDR3 sequences listed, around 20% are singletons. These receptors lack a known antigen. This specimen consisted of cultured PBMCs, obtained from culture after CMV antigen stimulation. The receptors were gathered from a human donor in good health (CMV status not recorded). Some clones in this sample may be carry-over from other donors' samples.

The chain combines TRBV6-2 or TRBV6-3 with TRBJ2-7; no definite D call. With 6 bases removed from V and 1 base from J, the gap between germline ends came to 10 bases. This CDR3 spans 13 amino acids. From germline, CDR1 is MNHEY and CDR2 SVGEGT. The CDR3: CASRPTGSYEQYV. The DNA for the CDR3 is TGTGCCAGCAGACCGACTGGTTCCTACGAGCAGTACGTC.

This rearrangement joins TRBV7-9 to TRBJ2-7; unclear D gene. Germline lookup yields CDR1 SEHNR and CDR2 FQNEAQ (reference sequence). The length of the CDR3 is 14 residues. V was clipped by 1 base and J by 4 bases, with 11 bases between them. The CDR3 DNA is TGTGCCAGCAGCTTAGACCTCCTAGTGTACGAGCAGTACTTC. Translation: CASSLDLLVYEQYF.

In nucleotides, the CDR3 is TGCGCCAGCAGCCAAGCCCTGGCGGGAGTAATCGATGAGCAGTTCTTC. Protein sequence: CASSQALAGVIDEQFF. The gene calls are TRBV4-1 and TRBJ2-1, with 7 bases fitting TRBD2. CDR1 is MGHRA and CDR2 is YSYEKL in the germline V gene. The junction had 11 bases not matched to a gene; V was cut back by 1 base and J by 8 bases. This CDR3 spans 16 amino acids.

This clonotype has at least ten counts. The chain carries TRBV7-9 and TRBJ2-7, with a weak D call TRBD1 (5 bases). The germline V gene encodes CDR1 SEHNR and CDR2 FQNEAQ (reference sequence). Trimming stripped 5 bases from V and 6 bases from J, with 14 bases between. CDR3 length: 13 amino acids. CDR3 bases: TGTGCCAGCAGCCCTTCCTTAACAGGCGAGCAGTACGTC. Protein: CASSPSLTGEQYV.

This clonotype came up many times. The genes are TRBV12-3 or TRBV12-4 and TRBJ2-1; 11 positions match TRBD2. V shed 7 bases, J shed 8 bases, and the junction held 4 bases outside the gene matches. The CDR3 is 13 residues long. The CDR3 spells CASKVLAGDEQFF. The CDR3 DNA reads as TGTGCCAGCAAAGTACTAGCGGGAGATGAGCAGTTCTTC.

This clonotype occurred many times. CDR3 amino acids: CASSEAMIGGGYTF. CDR3 nucleotides: TGTGCCAGCAGTGAAGCCATGATCGGCGGTGGCTACACCTTC. The V call is TRBV6-1, the J call TRBJ1-2; no clear D gene. The V end was cut by 0 bases, the J end by 7 bases, with 12 bases between. Germline loops: CDR1 MNHNS, CDR2 SASEGT. CDR3 length equals 14 residues.

The sample holds a few counts of this clonotype. The chain is built from TRBV28 and TRBJ1-1, with a possible D match to TRBD1 (5 bases). The germline V gene encodes CDR1 MDHEN and CDR2 SYDVKM. The CDR3 covers 13 residues. V lost 4 bases, J lost 5 bases, and 11 bases lay in between. The CDR3 reads CASSSAQGTEAFF. The CDR3 DNA sequence: TGTGCCAGCAGTTCGGCGCAGGGTACTGAAGCTTTCTTT.

This clonotype was observed a handful of times. The chain links TRBV18 to TRBJ1-1, with unresolved D. The V and J ends lost 3 bases and 1 base respectively, with 18 bases between them. CDR3 size: 17 residues. Germline values: CDR1 KGHSH, CDR2 LQKENI. CDR3 sequence reads: CASSPPSATGRNTEAFF. In DNA, the CDR3 is TGTGCCAGCTCACCCCCTTCCGCTACCGGCAGGAACACTGAAGCTTTCTTT.